This T cell receptor beta chain was obtained from a study of blood T cells in healthy people across ages. The second PCR ran about 6 to 12 cycles with a sample-barcoded 5' primer and J-beta primers. Each CDR3 protein gets one entry after TCRdb re-called the 5' RACE reads with MiXCR. The table records 1.5 million to 2 million distinct CDR3 sequences, around half of them present only once. V was shortened by 7 bases and J by 4 bases, with 11 bases between the two germline ends. The CDR3 runs to 13 residues. Looked up from germline, CDR1 is ENHRY and CDR2 is SYGVKD. Donation came from healthy Caucasian individuals in Russia who were aged roughly 6 to 95.

Material: blood. The genes are TRBV10-3 and TRBJ2-1; the D gene is possibly TRBD2 (6 bases). This TCR was sampled from a woman aged 40 to 55 in good health. CDR3 nucleotide sequence: TGTGCCATCACCCCGGGACTGTACAATGAGCAGTTCTTC. Translating it yields CAITPGLYNEQFF.